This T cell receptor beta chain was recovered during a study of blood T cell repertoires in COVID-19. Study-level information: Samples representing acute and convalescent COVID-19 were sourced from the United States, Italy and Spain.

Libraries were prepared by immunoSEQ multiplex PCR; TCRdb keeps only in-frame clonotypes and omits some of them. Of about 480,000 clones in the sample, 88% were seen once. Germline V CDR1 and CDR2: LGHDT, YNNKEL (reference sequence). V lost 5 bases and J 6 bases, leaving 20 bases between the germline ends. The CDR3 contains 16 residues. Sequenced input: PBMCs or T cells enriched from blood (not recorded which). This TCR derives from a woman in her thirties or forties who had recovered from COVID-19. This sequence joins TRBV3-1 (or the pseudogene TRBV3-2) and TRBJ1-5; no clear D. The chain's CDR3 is CASSFGIPTQVQPQHF. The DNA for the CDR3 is TGTGCCAGCAGCTTCGGGATCCCGACGCAGGTTCAGCCCCAGCATTTT.